This paragraph covers one T cell receptor beta chain sequence. This clonotype has ten or more counts. Its target antigen remains unknown. Per-nucleotide qualities are absent, and no much larger clonotype sits a single base away. These data are taken from a study of human T cells and chemical hapten exposure (dated by TCRdb to 2020 to 2023). About the full investigation: For sensitization, 2% DPC in acetone was applied to a 2 cm by 2 cm area of upper inner arm skin. About 28 alopecia patients gave blood for TCR sequencing at one to four time points (pre-sensitization, 2, 6 and 24 weeks). Most of the patients in the cohort were female, and the cohort covered alopecia areata with under or over 50% scalp involvement, alopecia totalis and alopecia universalis. Libraries were pooled for sequencing, and per-sample TCR yields varied mainly because of small differences in library volumes within the pool. Blood was sampled from patients pre-sensitization (week 0) and at 2, 6 and about 24 weeks after DPC sensitization. In alopecia patients, the study followed how the peripheral blood TCR repertoire changed in vivo over primary and secondary sensitization to diphenylcyclopropenone (DPC), a hapten. Patch tests used Finn chambers with 0.01% DPC on the upper back, scored after 6 days by International Contact Dermatitis Research Group standards. Patients additionally received weekly therapeutic DPC doses to the scalp throughout the roughly 23-week study period. Broad study findings and their caveats: Because all patients had alopecia, a presumed autoimmune disease, the immune response of the patients might differ from that of healthy individuals. Significantly more large CDR3 similarity clusters were formed by expanded TCRs than by pre-sensitization or healthy control sets, consistent with antigen-driven responses. After repeated subsampling, the strength of the expansion versus patch-test correlation and the threshold at which it became significant changed. The number of PT1 expanded TCRs positively correlated with patch test score, significant at thresholds 8, 16 and 32 but not 4. The number of TCRs above 1 in 1000 frequency did not change with DPC sensitization; there was no evidence of global repertoire structure alterations.

The time point label corresponds to: pre-sensitization, week 0. The treatment or condition label on this specimen signifies: therapeutic diphenylcyclopropenone sensitization with weekly scalp DPC. At every patch-test visit, the blood draw took place before the patch test was put on. To be eligible, patients had to be aged 18 to 70, diagnosed with alopecia and judged suitable for DPC therapy, while pregnant patients were excluded. Total RNA was isolated from unfractionated whole blood collected in Tempus Blood RNA tubes. Libraries were constructed by RACE. Sequencing took place on a NextSeq 500. During library preparation, unique molecular identifiers were attached to individual cDNA molecules so that TCRs could be counted quantitatively and reproducibly. Both TCR alpha and TCR beta chains were sequenced from each blood RNA sample. In the paper's pipeline: Samples had a median of approximately 96,000 TCRs, with a range from about 23,224 to 750,000. V, J and CDR3 annotation of the TCR reads was carried out using the Decombinator software suite. For the PS versus PT1 abundance plots, all samples were subsampled to the same number of TCRs (28,000). Expanded TCRs were defined as absent before sensitization and observed at least eight times at the 2-week time point. TCRdb took the public reads, trimmed them with fastp at Q25, ran MiXCR for clone calling and kept in-frame beta chains. Every CDR3 protein is listed once, alongside the most common genes and DNA of its rows. The V and J calls come from TCRdb's annotation, not from the publication. This sample has 300,000 to 450,000 distinct CDR3 sequences in its table, and approximately 5.1% of those were observed once. The ten biggest clones cover just over 2.5% of the sample.

Including the terminal cysteine and phenylalanine, the CDR3 comprises 16 residues. The read is trimmed to its CDR3 DNA, 48 bases read in frame from base 1. Trimming takes 2 bases from V and 7 bases from J, and the germline ends sit 21 bases apart. CDR1 and CDR2 are read off the germline V gene as KGHSH and LQKENI. The sequence was obtained from a woman between 50 and 59 years old with alopecia areata. Some clones in this sample may be carry-over from other donors' samples. The sequenced sample was whole blood, obtained in connection with sensitization to the hapten diphenylcyclopropenone (DPC). Recombination joined TRBV18 with TRBJ2-7; the D assignment is uncertain and may be TRBD1 or TRBD2, with 5 bases supporting each. DNA sequence: TGTGCCAGCTCACCAACCTCCGGGACGGATCGTAATGAGCAGTACTTC. Translated, this gives CASSPTSGTDRNEQYF.